This T cell receptor beta chain was profiled in a study of blood T cell repertoires in COVID-19. Across the study: Italy, Spain and the United States were the sources of the convalescent and acute COVID-19 samples. Sources were T cells, B-cell-depleted T cells, or PBMCs; the material itself was cDNA or gDNA.

Germline values: CDR1 SGHRS, CDR2 YFSETQ. The CDR3 runs to 14 residues. Trimming removed 4 bases from V and 0 bases from J, with 7 bases in between. Methods used by the authors: Counts of nucleated cells, estimated from reference gene primer amplification, were obtained. TCRdb's table, derived via immunoSEQ multiplex PCR, lists solely in-frame clones and lacks some. V and J calls and clone size are those listed in that table; D and trimming were worked out from the DNA. Seen here are around 250,000 clones, about 82% observed once, and the top ten hold more than 4.5%. The chain uses TRBV5-1 and TRBJ1-4, with unresolved D. The specimen sequenced was peripheral blood. This clonotype was obtained from a man aged 45-65 years with active or convalescent COVID-19. CDR3 protein: CASSAGSTNEKLFF. The CDR3, as DNA: TGCGCCAGCAGCGCGGGATCAACTAATGAAAAACTGTTTTTT.